This entry lists 10 T cell receptor beta chains sequenced from one sample in a study of blood T cell repertoires in COVID-19. Measured with immunoSEQ multiplex PCR; TCRdb has only the in-frame clones, and not every one. Here the sample spans about 51,000 clones, approximately 90% being singletons. The sample consisted of peripheral blood. The source is a man aged 50 to 60 with acute or convalescent COVID-19.

The gene calls are TRBV9 and TRBJ1-1; D is unresolved. The CDR3 loop spans 15 amino acids. In germline, CDR1 is SGDLS, CDR2 YYNGEE. Trimming pared 2 bases from V and 1 base from J, leaving 12 bases between. CDR3 coding DNA: TGTGCCAGCAGCGTCTTATCCCGGGGGAACACTGAAGCTTTCTTT. Protein product: CASSVLSRGNTEAFF.

The CDR3 DNA reads TGTGCCTGGAGTGGCCGGGACTACCGCTCCTACGAGCAGTACTTC. Translation gives CAWSGRDYRSYEQYF. This chain joins TRBV30 and TRBJ2-7, with 7 bases lining up with TRBD2. V lost 1 base and J lost 0; bases outside the gene matches: 6. There are 15 residues in the CDR3. Germline CDR1 reads GTSNPN; CDR2 reads SVGIG (reference sequence).

The rearrangement links TRBV19 to TRBJ1-5, with D possibly TRBD1 on 6 matching bases. Germline CDR1 is LNHDA and CDR2 is SQIVND (reference sequence). The CDR3 has 15 amino acids. V was pared by 6 bases and J by 0 bases, with 12 bases between. The CDR3 is CASRIQGNSNQPQHF. The CDR3 bases are TGTGCCAGTAGGATACAGGGAAATAGCAATCAGCCCCAGCATTTT.

CDR3 loop: CASSSLRVGRAYSPLHF. CDR3 DNA sequence: TGTGCCAGTAGCTCACTACGAGTCGGTAGAGCCTATTCACCCCTCCACTTT. This rearrangement joins TRBV19 to TRBJ1-6; D ambiguous. Germline V gene data show CDR1 as LNHDA and CDR2 as SQIVND (reference sequence). The CDR3 is 17 residues long. Trimming took 6 bases from V and 8 from J, leaving 23 bases between them.

J is TRBJ2-3 and V is TRBV5-6; 9 bases are shared with TRBD2. The germline CDR1 and CDR2 sequences are SGHDT and YYEEEE. The V segment lost 0 bases and the J segment 1 base; nucleotides outside the gene matches: 3. The CDR3 is made up of 16 amino acids. The CDR3 region is CASSLEPSGGTDTQYF. The CDR3 DNA sequence: TGTGCCAGCAGCTTGGAGCCTAGCGGGGGCACAGATACGCAGTATTTT. Based on the CDR3 plus reference TRBV5-6 and TRBJ2-3, the full variable domain is DAGVTQSPTHLIKTRGQQVTLRCSPKSGHDTVSWYQQALGQGPQFIFQYYEEEERQRGNFPDRFSGHQFPNYSSELNVNALLLGDSALYLCASSLEPSGGTDTQYFGPGTRLTVL.

This clone showed up just once. V is TRBV2 and J is TRBJ1-5, with TRBD1 matching over 7 bases. The germline V gene encodes CDR1 SNHLY and CDR2 FYNNEI. Losses at the gene ends were 0 bases for V and 5 bases for J; bases not matched to a gene: 4. The CDR3 consists of 15 residues. CDR3 loop: CASSEALTGDQPQHF. CDR3 nucleotides: TGTGCCAGCAGTGAAGCCCTAACAGGGGATCAGCCCCAGCATTTT.

The rearrangement links TRBV2 to TRBJ1-2, with a tentative D call TRBD1 (6 bases). CDR3 length: 14 residues. The germline CDR1 and CDR2 sequences are SNHLY and FYNNEI. The germline V and J ends were trimmed by 9 bases and 6 bases, with 20 bases remaining between them. CDR3 sequence (DNA): TGTGCCAGATCTAAGGTGGGGGCGGCGGATGGCTACACCTTC. Amino acid sequence: CARSKVGAADGYTF.

The chain joins TRBV2 to TRBJ2-7; 15 nucleotides agree with TRBD2. Per the germline V gene, CDR1 is SNHLY and CDR2 is FYNNEI. This CDR3 region has 16 residues. V shed 3 bases, J shed 5 bases, and the junction held 5 bases outside the gene matches. The CDR3 spells CASSEGLAGGLDEQYF. CDR3 nucleotide sequence: TGTGCCAGCAGTGAGGGACTAGCGGGGGGACTGGACGAGCAGTACTTC.

The rearrangement links TRBV2 to TRBJ2-5, with 14 bases aligning to TRBD2. Per germline, CDR1 SNHLY and CDR2 FYNNEI. This CDR3 spans 14 amino acids. J gave up 12 bases and V 5 bases, and 8 bases lay outside the gene matches. The CDR3 loop reads CASSRTSGGLEEYF. CDR3 nucleotides: TGTGCCAGCAGTAGGACTAGCGGGGGGTTAGAAGAGTACTTC.

The chain uses TRBV25-1 and TRBJ2-4; a weak D match, TRBD1 (5 bases). The germline CDR1 and CDR2 sequences are MGHDK and SYGVNS. Trimming removed 0 bases at V and 6 bases at J, with 9 bases between. This CDR3 is built from 14 residues. Here the CDR3 DNA reads TGTGCCAGCAGTGAATATAAGGGGCGAAACATTCAGTACTTC. This codes for CASSEYKGRNIQYF. The complete variable domain, with remaining parts taken from reference TRBV25-1 and TRBJ2-4, reads EADIYQTPRYLVIGTGKKITLECSQTMGHDKMYWYQQDPGMELHLIHYSYGVNSTEKGDLSSESTVSRIRTEHFPLTLESARPSHTSQYLCASSEYKGRNIQYFGAGTRLSVL.